A selection of T cell receptor beta chains follows, all from one sample in a study of graft-versus-host responses after intestinal transplantation. Assay used: immunoSEQ multiplex PCR; TCRdb lists only in-frame clones, some missing. The sample lists 95,000 or so clones, approximately 90% seen once, with 15% to 20% in the top ten. The sample was PBMCs, taken about 460 days after intestinal transplant. The receptors stem from a human patient who received an intestinal transplant, so some T cells may come from the graft donor. CDR3s include the opening cysteine and the closing phenylalanine or tryptophan. A D gene is named only where the DNA matches it firmly. The size field is filled for only some rows; it gives once, few, many or a size class.

J,V,size,D,DNA,CDR3
TRBJ1-6,TRBV6-4,.,.,TGTGCCACCTCCGGAGGGGAGGGCAGCTCACCCCTCCACTTT,CATSGGEGSSPLHF
TRBJ1-3,TRBV21-1,.,.,TGTGCCAGCAGCAAGTCAATAGGACAAATCGGCCTCCCTTTCTCTGGAAACACCATATATTTT,CASSKSIGQIGLPFSGNTIYF
TRBJ2-7,TRBV6-5,.,.,TGTGCCAGCGCCCCAGGGAGAGCCTACGAGCAGTACTTC,CASAPGRAYEQYF
TRBJ1-2,TRBV6-5,.,.,TGTGCCAGCAGTTATAAGGGTAGATATGGCTACACCTTC,CASSYKGRYGYTF
TRBJ1-1,TRBV2,.,TRBD1,TGTGCCAGCAGTTACCGGGACAGGGCCCGGTCCCTGAACACTGAAGCTTTCTTT,CASSYRDRARSLNTEAFF
TRBJ1-2,TRBV5-4,.,.,TGTGCCAGCAGCTTGGGACAGTCTAACTATGGCTACACCTTC,CASSLGQSNYGYTF
TRBJ1-6,TRBV10-3,.,.,TGTGCCATCAGTGGAGGGGGACTCATCGACCCGAGCTCCTATAATTCACCCCTCCACTTT,CAISGGGLIDPSSYNSPLHF
TRBJ2-7,TRBV5-6,.,.,TGTGCCAGCAGCCTAGGGGGGGCCTCATCCTACGAGCAGTACTTC,CASSLGGASSYEQYF
TRBJ2-7,TRBV18,.,.,TGTGCCAGCACCAGTGGGGCCTCCTACGAGCAGTACTTC,CASTSGASYEQYF
TRBJ2-5,TRBV18,once,.,TGTGCCAGCTCACGGAGGGACCAAGAGACCCAGTACTTC,CASSRRDQETQYF
TRBJ1-6,TRBV5-6,.,.,TGTGCCAGCAGCTTGGGGGGCAGTGGTTCACCCCTCCACTTT,CASSLGGSGSPLHF
TRBJ2-2,TRBV10-3,.,TRBD1,TGTGCCATCAGGCCCGGGGACAGGGTTACCACCGGGGAGCTGTTTTTT,CAIRPGDRVTTGELFF
TRBJ2-7,TRBV6-4,.,.,TGTGCCACCTCAGAGGGGGGCGAGCAGTACTTC,CATSEGGEQYF
TRBJ2-3,TRBV5-5,.,TRBD1,TGTGCCAGCACCCAGGGGGCTGGCACAGATACGCAGTATTTT,CASTQGAGTDTQYF
TRBJ2-3,TRBV6-4,.,TRBD2,TGTGCCAGCAGTGACGGGACTAGCGGGGGGGCAGATACGCAGTATTTT,CASSDGTSGGADTQYF
TRBJ1-4,TRBV7-2,.,.,TGTGCCAGCAGCCCGTCCAGGTGGGGTGAAAAACTGTTTTTT,CASSPSRWGEKLFF
TRBJ1-1,TRBV6-4,.,.,TGTGCCAGCAGTGACTCGCCGAACACTGAAGCTTTCTTT,CASSDSPNTEAFF
TRBJ1-1,TRBV6-5,.,.,TGTGCCAGCAGTTACTCTCCGAAGAACACTGAAGCTTTCTTT,CASSYSPKNTEAFF
TRBJ2-1,TRBV19,.,.,TGTGCCAGTAGTAAGGGACTCAATGAGCAGTTCTTC,CASSKGLNEQFF
TRBJ2-7,TRBV9,.,.,TGTGCCAGCAGCGTAGTCCCCGGCTACGAGCAGTACTTC,CASSVVPGYEQYF
TRBJ2-7,TRBV14,.,.,TGTGCCAGCAGCCAAGATAGGGTGCAGTACTTC,CASSQDRVQYF
TRBJ1-1,TRBV9,.,TRBD1,TGTGCCAGCAGCGCGAGAACAGGGGGAAATGAAGCTTTCTTT,CASSARTGGNEAFF
TRBJ1-1,TRBV4-1,.,.,TGCGCCAGCAGCCAAGGGGTGGCGGTCCGAACACCTAATGGAGCTTTCTTT,CASSQGVAVRTPNGAFF
TRBJ1-5,TRBV19,.,TRBD1,TGTGCCAGTAGTATCGGGACAGGGGGCGCGATGGGTAATCAGCCCCAGCATTTT,CASSIGTGGAMGNQPQHF
TRBJ1-2,TRBV6-1,.,.,TGTGCCAGCAGTGAAACCCCACACGATGGCTACACCTTC,CASSETPHDGYTF
TRBJ2-7,TRBV25-1,.,.,TGTGCCACAGACGGCGGCACACTTTACGAGCAGTACTTC,CATDGGTLYEQYF
TRBJ1-1,TRBV6-5,.,.,TGTGCCAGCAGTCTCGAGGGGATGCATGGGACTGAAGCTTTCTTT,CASSLEGMHGTEAFF
TRBJ1-6,TRBV5-6,.,.,TGTGCCAGCAGCCCCATGTGGGCGAGCTCCTATAATTCACCCCTCCACTTT,CASSPMWASSYNSPLHF
TRBJ1-2,TRBV18,.,.,TGTGCCAGCTCACCCTCTGAAGGCCAGGGCTACACCTTC,CASSPSEGQGYTF
TRBJ1-3,TRBV5-1,once,.,TGCGCCAGCAGGGTGGGGAACACCATATATTTT,CASRVGNTIYF
TRBJ1-5,TRBV19,.,.,TGTGCCAGCTCGCTAGGGGACTGGGGAAATCAGCCCCAGCATTTT,CASSLGDWGNQPQHF
TRBJ2-2,TRBV5-1,.,TRBD2,TGCGCCAGCAGCTTCGCGGGGGGGAACACCGGGGAGCTGTTTTTT,CASSFAGGNTGELFF
TRBJ1-6,TRBV6-5,.,.,TGTGCCAGCCGCGGCCTGGATTCACCCCTCCACTTT,CASRGLDSPLHF
TRBJ1-1,TRBV7-9,.,.,TGTGCCAGCAGTACCCAGGTCGGGGGTGGGAACACTGAAGCTTTCTTT,CASSTQVGGGNTEAFF
TRBJ2-3,TRBV5-8,.,.,TGTGCCAGCAGCTTTATGGGCCCCTCCACAGATACGCAGTATTTT,CASSFMGPSTDTQYF
TRBJ2-1,TRBV9,once,TRBD2,TGTGCCAGCAGCACACCCGCTGAGCGGGGCGGAAATGAGCAGTTCTTC,CASSTPAERGGNEQFF
TRBJ2-7,TRBV13,.,.,TGTGCCAGCAGCTTAGGCCCCTCAATCAACTACGAGCAGTACTTC,CASSLGPSINYEQYF
TRBJ1-6,TRBV10-3,.,.,TGTGCCATCAGTGAGTCAGGGTGGGCCCTCCACTTT,CAISESGWALHF
TRBJ2-3,TRBV5-1,.,.,TGCGCCAGCAGCTTGGCCGGATACAGAACAGATACGCAGTATTTT,CASSLAGYRTDTQYF
TRBJ1-4,TRBV19,few,TRBD1,TGTGCCAGTAGTATAACGGTGGGACAGGGTAATGAAAAACTGTTTTTT,CASSITVGQGNEKLFF
TRBJ1-1,TRBV5-4,.,.,TGTGCCAGCAGTCGAAGTCGGGGCGAGGAAGCTTTCTTT,CASSRSRGEEAFF
TRBJ2-3,TRBV19,.,.,TGTGCCAGCAGACAATCCACAGATACGCAGTATTTT,CASRQSTDTQYF
TRBJ2-7,TRBV19,.,TRBD1,TGTGCCAGTAATGCAGGGGGAAAGCACGAGCAGTACTTC,CASNAGGKHEQYF
TRBJ1-3,TRBV18,.,TRBD1,TGTGCCAGCTCACAACAAAGACAGGGCAACACCATATATTTT,CASSQQRQGNTIYF
TRBJ2-1,TRBV20-1,.,.,TGCAGCACAGGGTTTCTGGATGAGCAGTTCTTC,CSTGFLDEQFF
TRBJ2-1,TRBV27,.,.,TGTGCCAGCAGTCCCACGGGGGGCCGGTGGAATGAGCAGTTCTTC,CASSPTGGRWNEQFF
TRBJ2-6,TRBV5-1,.,.,TGCGCCAGCAGCCCGTGGACAGTCTCTGGGGCCAACGTCCTGACTTTC,CASSPWTVSGANVLTF
TRBJ2-7,TRBV7-9,.,.,TGTGCCACCACCGGGGGAAGGCGGGCCTACGAGCAGTACTTC,CATTGGRRAYEQYF
TRBJ1-1,TRBV2,.,.,TGTGCCAGAACCTTCGGGATGAACACTGAAGCTTTCTTT,CARTFGMNTEAFF
TRBJ1-4,TRBV6-1,once,.,TGTGCCAGCACCCCCACAGGGACCCCTAATGAAAAACTGTTTTTT,CASTPTGTPNEKLFF
TRBJ2-2,TRBV7-2,.,.,TGTGCCCCCCGGGACAAGAACACCGGGGAGCTGTTTTTT,CAPRDKNTGELFF
TRBJ1-3,TRBV19,.,TRBD1,TGTGCCAGTAGCCAATCGACAGGGGGAGGAAACACCATATATTTT,CASSQSTGGGNTIYF
TRBJ1-6,TRBV5-1,.,TRBD1,TGCGCCAGCAGCCCAAGGACAGGCAATTCACCCCTCCACTTT,CASSPRTGNSPLHF
TRBJ1-1,TRBV28,.,.,TGTGCCAGCAGTTACCCAGGGAGTGGGGCTTTCTTT,CASSYPGSGAFF